This T cell receptor (beta chain) was sequenced for a study of technical replicates of blood from a handful of donors. The protocol was immunoSEQ multiplex PCR, while the TCRdb copy is restricted to in-frame clones and leaves out a portion. In the table there are fewer than 70,000 clones, less than 90% of which are singletons. V was shortened by 0 bases and J by 1 base, with 10 bases between the two germline ends. The CDR3 runs to 15 residues. Germline V lookup: CDR1 LGHNA, CDR2 YSLEER. This chain joins TRBV4-3 and TRBJ2-7; D is perhaps TRBD2 (5 bases). The sample was PBMCs. This receptor was taken from a human donor in good health. Some clones in this sample may be carry-over from other donors' samples. As DNA, the CDR3 is TGCGCCAGCAGCCAAGATTGGAGGACTTCCTACGAGCAGTACTTC. Amino acid sequence: CASSQDWRTSYEQYF.